Presented here are 24 T cell receptor beta chains from one specimen sequenced in a study of spatial heterogeneity in lung cancer. TCRdb analysed the 5' RACE reads with MiXCR anew, one entry per CDR3 protein. The sample lists tens of thousands of distinct CDR3 sequences; about 6.3% were seen once. The time point was: blood at routine non-recurrence follow-up after resection. TCRs were sequenced from unsorted whole RNA of tumor, nontumor lung or PBMC. Material: PBMCs, obtained at follow-up. The receptors shown here come from a male donor with early-stage non-small cell lung cancer.

In this sample, this clonotype turned up many times. The chain links TRBV30 to TRBJ2-1; TRBD1 matches 7 bases. The germline V gene has CDR1 GTSNPN and CDR2 SVGIG (reference sequence). Germline trimming cut 5 bases from V and 0 bases from J; bases unmatched to any gene: 7. CDR3 length equals 15 residues. Here the CDR3 DNA reads TGTGCCTGGTCCTCACAGGGGCACTCCTACAATGAGCAGTTCTTC. This gives the protein CAWSSQGHSYNEQFF.

This clonotype has at least ten counts. The chain carries TRBV18 and TRBJ2-3; tentative D call: TRBD2 (5 bases). V was shortened by 3 bases and J by 4 bases, with 8 bases between the two germline ends. The CDR3 is 13 residues long. Germline CDR1 KGHSH, CDR2 LQKENI. CDR3 in amino acids: CASSPSRADTQYF. CDR3 DNA: TGTGCCAGCTCACCCTCGAGGGCAGATACGCAGTATTTT.

This clonotype was recorded many times. This rearrangement joins TRBV7-2 to TRBJ1-3; D is ambiguous. Trimming stripped 5 bases from V and 2 bases from J, with 19 bases between. The CDR3 has 17 residues. From germline, CDR1 is SGHTA and CDR2 FQGNSA. In DNA form, the CDR3 reads TGTGCCAGCAGCCCCCGGGATCCCCCGAGGGCTGGAAACACCATATATTTT. Protein: CASSPRDPPRAGNTIYF.

This clonotype showed up many times. J is TRBJ2-7 and V is TRBV9, with 8 bases identical to TRBD1. This CDR3 spans 16 amino acids. The V segment lost 8 bases and the J segment 5 bases; nucleotides outside the gene matches: 18. In germline, CDR1 is SGDLS, CDR2 YYNGEE. The CDR3: CARLERADRESHEQYV. The CDR3 nucleotides read TGTGCCAGGCTGGAGAGGGCGGACAGGGAGTCCCACGAGCAGTACGTC.

This chain connects TRBV7-4 to TRBJ2-2; a possible D gene is TRBD1 (6 bases). V was clipped by 5 bases and J by 5 bases, with 18 bases between them. This CDR3 has 16 amino acids. Germline assignment: CDR1 SGHVT and CDR2 SQSDAQ. CDR3 nucleotides: TGTGCCAGCAGCGAAGTGCGTGGACAGAAAACCGGGGAGCTGTTTTTT. Translating it yields CASSEVRGQKTGELFF. The complete variable domain, with remaining parts taken from reference TRBV7-4 and TRBJ2-2, reads GAGVSQSPRYKVAKRGRDVALRCDSISGHVTLYWYRQTLGQGSEVLTYSQSDAQRDKSGRPSGRFSAERPERSVSTLKIQRTEQGDSAVYLCASSEVRGQKTGELFFGEGSRLTVL.

This clonotype was observed many times. The chain is built from TRBV7-2 and TRBJ2-7, with D unresolved. Germline loops: CDR1 SGHTA, CDR2 FQGNSA. The ends were cut back, 5 bases at V and 1 base at J, with 3 bases in the middle. The CDR3 contains 11 residues. DNA for the CDR3: TGTGCCAGCAGCGGTTCCTACGAGCAGTACTTC. It codes for CASSGSYEQYF. The variable domain in full, completed from reference TRBV7-2 and TRBJ2-7, reads GAGVSQSPSNKVTEKGKDVELRCDPISGHTALYWYRQSLGQGLEFLIYFQGNSAPDKSGLPSDRFSAERTGGSVSTLTIQRTQQEDSAVYLCASSGSYEQYFGPGTRLTVT.

This clonotype was detected ten times or more. CDR3 DNA sequence: TGTGCCAGCAGTTTGGGACAGCGCTCCTATAATTCACCCCTCCACTTT. Translated: CASSLGQRSYNSPLHF. V usage is TRBV27 and J usage is TRBJ1-6; 7 bases map to TRBD1. CDR1 and CDR2 from the germline V gene are MNHEY and SMNVEV (reference sequence). The CDR3 is 16 residues long. V shed 3 bases, J shed 0 bases, and the junction held 2 bases outside the gene matches.

In its sample, this clonotype was seen many times. V usage is TRBV7-3 and J usage is TRBJ2-3; D perhaps matches TRBD1 (6 bases). V dropped 5 bases and J dropped 1 base, with 22 bases sitting between them. The length of the CDR3 is 18 residues. Germline V gene sequence: CDR1 SGHTA, CDR2 FQGTGA. The CDR3 here is CASSLYTGQNSRTDTQYF. The DNA for the CDR3 is TGTGCCAGCAGCCTCTATACAGGACAGAACTCTCGCACAGATACGCAGTATTTT. Using reference TRBV7-3 and TRBJ2-3 for the parts outside the CDR3, the full variable domain is GAGVSQTPSNKVTEKGKYVELRCDPISGHTALYWYRQSLGQGPEFLIYFQGTGAADDSGLPNDRFFAVRPEGSVSTLKIQRTERGDSAVYLCASSLYTGQNSRTDTQYFGPGTRLTVL.

This clonotype has a count of ten or more. V and J are TRBV12-5 and TRBJ2-3, with 9 bases lining up with TRBD2. J gave up 5 bases and V 5 bases, and 11 bases lay outside the gene matches. This CDR3 spans 16 amino acids. Germline V lookup: CDR1 LGHNT, CDR2 FRNRAP. The CDR3 sequence is CASGIVAGAGGDTQYF. The CDR3 region has the DNA TGTGCTAGTGGTATAGTAGCGGGGGCCGGGGGAGATACGCAGTATTTT.

The sample holds many counts of this clonotype. V usage is TRBV5-1 and J usage is TRBJ2-3, with D perhaps TRBD2 (6 bases). Germline lookup yields CDR1 SGHRS and CDR2 YFSETQ. The CDR3 is made up of 15 amino acids. Trimming removed 7 bases from V and 0 bases from J, with 15 bases in between. This CDR3 reads CASLEVGGSTDTQYF. The DNA of the CDR3 is TGCGCCAGCTTGGAAGTCGGGGGTAGCACAGATACGCAGTATTTT.

This clonotype was detected ten times or more. V gene TRBV5-5 combines with J gene TRBJ1-5; D perhaps matches TRBD1 (5 bases). The CDR3 is 16 amino acids. Germline CDR1 and CDR2: SGHKS and YYEKEE (reference sequence). The V and J ends lost 4 bases and 1 base respectively, with 15 bases between them. The CDR3 is CASSLRGTSSNQPQHF. In nucleotides, the CDR3 is TGTGCCAGCAGCCTGCGGGGCACTTCGAGCAATCAGCCCCAGCATTTT.

This clonotype came up many times. The V gene is TRBV7-9, the J gene TRBJ2-5; D is uncertain. This CDR3 has 13 amino acids. Trimming took off 5 bases at V and 1 base at J, with 8 bases between the two ends. The germline V gene has CDR1 SEHNR and CDR2 FQNEAQ (reference sequence). The CDR3 DNA reads as TGTGCCAGCAGCCTACACACCCAAGAGACCCAGTACTTC. It is translated as CASSLHTQETQYF.

This clonotype has at least ten counts. The chain is built from TRBV18 and TRBJ2-3; D is unresolved. The V gene's germline CDR1 is KGHSH and CDR2 LQKENI. The V end was cut by 2 bases, the J end by 2 bases, with 11 bases between. The length of the CDR3 is 15 residues. The DNA of the CDR3 is TGTGCCAGCTCACCAACGGGTAATCCCACAGATACGCAGTATTTT. It specifies CASSPTGNPTDTQYF.

In this sample, this clonotype turned up many times. The rearrangement uses TRBV19 and TRBJ2-5, with TRBD1 identical over 7 bases. V lost 3 bases and J lost 2; bases outside the gene matches: 3. CDR3 length: 14 amino acids. Looked up from germline, CDR1 is LNHDA and CDR2 is SQIVND (reference sequence). CDR3 in DNA: TGTGCCAGTAGTATGGGACAGATACAAGAGACCCAGTACTTC. This sequence encodes CASSMGQIQETQYF.

In this sample, this clonotype turned up a few times. The chain recombines TRBV4-2 with TRBJ2-3, with TRBD1 matching over 7 bases. The CDR3 loop spans 15 amino acids. Germline V gene data show CDR1 as LGHNA and CDR2 as YNFKEQ. With V trimmed by 5 bases and J by 2 bases, 7 bases remained unmatched. CDR3: CASSTRDRSTDTQYF. In DNA form, the CDR3 reads TGTGCCAGCAGCACCAGGGACAGATCCACAGATACGCAGTATTTT.

In this sample, this clonotype turned up a few times. The chain has TRBV2 and TRBJ2-2, with TRBD1 identical over 9 bases. This CDR3 has 13 amino acids. The germline CDR1 and CDR2 sequences are SNHLY and FYNNEI. J lost 9 bases, V lost 10 bases, and 9 bases had no gene match. The CDR3 is CATGTGTYRELFF. In nucleotides, the CDR3 is TGTGCCACCGGGACAGGGACTTACCGGGAGCTGTTTTTT.

This clonotype was detected many times. J is TRBJ2-3 and V is TRBV4-1, with D possibly TRBD2 on 5 matching bases. Deletions cut 4 bases from V and 6 bases from J, with 11 bases between. The CDR3 sequence is 13 residues long. Germline CDR1 and CDR2: MGHRA and YSYEKL. CDR3 nucleotides: TGCGCCAGCAGCCCGGACCCGGGGGATACGCAGTATTTT. It encodes CASSPDPGDTQYF.

In this sample, this clonotype turned up many times. The genes are TRBV12-3 or TRBV12-4 and TRBJ1-3; no reliable D call. The CDR3 extends over 14 amino acids. V shed 3 bases and J shed 0 bases, with 6 bases lying between them. CDR3 bases: TGTGCCAGCAGTTTTACCTACTCTGGAAACACCATATATTTT. This encodes CASSFTYSGNTIYF.

This clonotype was seen ten or more times. Compared with germline, one end of the junction differs, possibly owing to a read error. The V and J genes are TRBV7-7 and TRBJ2-5; TRBD2 aligns across 9 bases. CDR1 SSHAT and CDR2 FNYEAQ come from the germline V gene (reference sequence). The CDR3 totals 16 residues. The CDR3 nucleotides read TGTGCTAGCAGCTTAGTGGTTAGCGGGAGTGCAGAGACCCAGTACTTC. Translated: CASSLVVSGSAETQYF.

This clonotype was observed many times. The V and J genes are TRBV19 and TRBJ2-3; D call uncertain. V was shortened by 4 bases and J by 4 bases, with 9 bases between the two germline ends. Germline CDR1 is LNHDA and CDR2 is SQIVND (reference sequence). This CDR3 is built from 13 residues. The CDR3 DNA reads as TGTGCCAGTAGTAGCCAGAGTGCAGATACGCAGTATTTT. It specifies CASSSQSADTQYF.

This clonotype was counted at least ten times. This sequence joins TRBV20-1 and TRBJ2-7, with D hard to call. Germline assignment: CDR1 DFQATT and CDR2 SNEGSKA (reference sequence). V was clipped by 5 bases and J by 5 bases, with 13 bases between them. The CDR3 consists of 12 residues. The CDR3 DNA follows: TGCAGTGCTGCCCCTTCATGGAACGAGCAGTACTTC. Translating gives CSAAPSWNEQYF.

In this sample, this clonotype turned up many times. V and J are TRBV20-1 and TRBJ1-5; TRBD1 agrees at 8 bases. Per the germline V gene, CDR1 is DFQATT and CDR2 is SNEGSKA (reference sequence). This CDR3 comprises 16 residues. The V gene end was trimmed by 5 bases and the J gene end by 4 bases; junction bases not matched to a gene: 13. The CDR3 DNA sequence: TGCAGTGCTCAAGACTATCAGGGGGCGTGGAATCAGCCCCAGCATTTT. Translation gives CSAQDYQGAWNQPQHF.

This clonotype was detected many times. This rearrangement joins TRBV27 to TRBJ1-2; a possible D gene is TRBD1 (6 bases). The germline gives CDR1 MNHEY, CDR2 SMNVEV (reference sequence). The CDR3 spans 15 residues. V was clipped by 6 bases and J by 4 bases, with 18 bases between them. The CDR3 loop reads CASRRTANSGYGYTF. The CDR3 nucleotides read TGTGCCAGCAGACGGACAGCCAACTCGGGCTATGGCTACACCTTC.

The J gene is TRBJ2-1, the V gene TRBV6-6, with a tentative D call TRBD2 (6 bases). Germline-derived CDR1 and CDR2 are MNHNY and SVGAGI (reference sequence). CDR3 length equals 14 residues. The V and J ends lost 5 bases and 1 base respectively, with 9 bases between them. The CDR3 nucleotides are TGTGCCAGCAGTCCCCGGGGGTCCTACAATGAGCAGTTCTTC. Encoded protein: CASSPRGSYNEQFF.